This entry lists 23 T cell receptor beta chains sequenced from one sample in a study of T cell responses to AZD1222 COVID-19 vaccine. Assay: immunoSEQ multiplex PCR; the TCRdb copy retains only in-frame clones and omits some. The sample consists of about 120,000 clones, about 85% of them appearing once. The material sequenced was peripheral blood, taken 28 days after the second AZD1222 dose. The receptors come from an adult who received the AZD1222 COVID-19 vaccine.

The chain joins TRBV7-8 to TRBJ2-1, with TRBD1 matching over 9 bases. The CDR3 is 15 amino acids. J lost 4 bases, V lost 5 bases, and 6 bases had no gene match. Germline CDR1 and CDR2: SGHVS and FQNEAQ. This CDR3 is CASSEQTGGYNEQFF. As DNA, the CDR3 is TGTGCCAGCAGCGAGCAGACAGGGGGGTACAATGAGCAGTTCTTC.

The J gene is TRBJ2-2, the V gene TRBV12-3 or TRBV12-4; TRBD2 is a possible D gene (6 bases). The CDR3 contains 13 residues. V dropped 1 base and J dropped 7 bases, with 7 bases sitting between them. CDR3 coding DNA: TGTGCCAGCAGTTTAGGGGGGGTCGGGGAGCTGTTTTTT. It translates to CASSLGGVGELFF.

V is TRBV7-2 and J is TRBJ2-7, with TRBD1 matching over 10 bases. In germline, CDR1 is SGHTA, CDR2 FQGNSA. Trimming at V came to 5 bases and at J to 0 bases, leaving 4 bases not matched to a gene. The CDR3 length is 15 residues. CDR3 loop: CASSPRTGGSYEQYF. CDR3 bases: TGTGCCAGCAGCCCTCGGACAGGGGGCTCCTACGAGCAGTACTTC.

This clone was recorded a few times. V gene TRBV30 combines with J gene TRBJ1-5; no clear D. Trimming left V 0 bases short and J 2 bases short, with 8 bases between. The CDR3 runs to 14 residues. CDR1 GTSNPN and CDR2 SVGIG come from the germline V gene (reference sequence). The CDR3 region is CAWSVGPGNQPQHF. As DNA, the CDR3 is TGTGCCTGGAGTGTTGGCCCCGGCAATCAGCCCCAGCATTTT.

V usage is TRBV9 and J usage is TRBJ1-3; D possibly corresponds to TRBD1 (5 bases). The CDR3 sequence is 16 residues long. Germline V CDR1 and CDR2: SGDLS, YYNGEE. V was clipped by 3 bases and J by 1 base, with 14 bases between them. CDR3 in amino acids: CASSAGTTKSGNTIYF. CDR3 nucleotides: TGTGCCAGCAGCGCTGGGACCACTAAGTCTGGAAACACCATATATTTT.

The gene calls are TRBV11-2 and TRBJ1-5; D is uncertain. Trimming cost V 1 base and J 6 bases, with 16 bases left between them. Germline CDR1 and CDR2: SGHAT and FQNNGV. This CDR3 has 16 residues. CDR3 region: CASSLGAAARGQPQHF. The CDR3 DNA reads TGTGCCAGCAGCTTAGGAGCGGCGGCTCGGGGTCAGCCCCAGCATTTT. The full variable domain, its missing parts supplied by reference TRBV11-2 and TRBJ1-5, is EAGVAQSPRYKIIEKRQSVAFWCNPISGHATLYWYQQILGQGPKLLIQFQNNGVVDDSQLPKDRFSAERLKGVDSTLKIQPAKLEDSAVYLCASSLGAAARGQPQHFGDGTRLSIL.

This sequence joins TRBV9 and TRBJ2-1; D uncertain. The CDR3 contains 15 residues. Trimming took off 1 base at V and 13 bases at J, with 21 bases between the two ends. From germline, CDR1 is SGDLS and CDR2 YYNGEE. The CDR3 bases are TGTGCCAGCAGCGTATATCATTCTGGAGCCACTATTCAGTTCTTC. Translation: CASSVYHSGATIQFF. The variable domain in full, completed from reference TRBV9 and TRBJ2-1, reads DSGVTQTPKHLITATGQRVTLRCSPRSGDLSVYWYQQSLDQGLQFLIQYYNGEERAKGNILERFSAQQFPDLHSELNLSSLELGDSALYFCASSVYHSGATIQFFGPGTRLTVL.

The rearrangement links TRBV30 to TRBJ1-1; D might be TRBD1 (5 bases). Per the germline V gene, CDR1 is GTSNPN and CDR2 is SVGIG (reference sequence). The V end lost 5 bases, the J end lost 0 bases, and 19 bases lay between the germline ends. CDR3 length: 16 residues. Here the CDR3 reads CAWATGGITMNTEAFF. The CDR3 DNA is TGTGCCTGGGCCACGGGGGGGATCACGATGAACACTGAAGCTTTCTTT.

V and J are TRBV5-1 and TRBJ1-2; D gene unclear. Trimming shortened V by 5 bases and J by 8 bases, and 13 bases separated the two germline ends. Germline V gene sequence: CDR1 SGHRS, CDR2 YFSETQ. The CDR3 has 12 amino acids. Here the CDR3 reads CASRAPPGGYTF. CDR3 nucleotide sequence: TGCGCCAGCAGGGCCCCCCCCGGGGGCTACACCTTC.

The chain joins TRBV11-2 to TRBJ1-1, with D maybe TRBD1 (5 bases). The CDR3 has 13 amino acids. Germline CDR1 is SGHAT and CDR2 is FQNNGV. V was cut by 2 bases and J by 6 bases, with 10 bases left in between. The CDR3 region has the DNA TGTGCCAGCAGCTTATTGACGGGGCCTGAAGCTTTCTTT. Amino acid sequence: CASSLLTGPEAFF.

This clone was detected only a few times. Additional DNA sequences in this sample encode the identical CDR3. J is TRBJ1-1 and V is TRBV9, with D hard to call. Per the germline V gene, CDR1 is SGDLS and CDR2 is YYNGEE. V shed 0 bases and J shed 1 base, with 4 bases lying between them. This CDR3 is 13 amino acids long. CDR3 coding DNA: TGTGCCAGCAGCGTAGCCCGGAACACTGAAGCTTTCTTT. Its protein is CASSVARNTEAFF.

The chain recombines TRBV7-2 with TRBJ2-5; 7 bases agree with TRBD2. This CDR3 has 13 residues. With V trimmed by 4 bases and J by 5 bases, 4 bases remained unmatched. Germline CDR1 and CDR2: SGHTA and FQGNSA. The CDR3 DNA follows: TGTGCCAGCAGCTCAGACGGGGGGGAGACCCAGTACTTC. This codes for CASSSDGGETQYF.

The DNA for the CDR3 is TGCGCCAGCAGCTTCGACGGTGAAGCTTTCTTT. The encoded protein is CASSFDGEAFF. The gene calls are TRBV5-1 and TRBJ1-1, with unresolved D. Germline V lookup: CDR1 SGHRS, CDR2 YFSETQ. The CDR3 is 11 amino acids. V lost 2 bases to trimming and J lost 7 bases, with 6 bases between them.

This clone was seen only once. The chain recombines TRBV28 with TRBJ1-6; 12 nucleotides match TRBD1. The CDR3 length is 19 residues. Losses at the gene ends were 2 bases for V and 2 bases for J; bases not matched to a gene: 7. Germline V gene lookup returns CDR1 MDHEN and CDR2 SYDVKM. In DNA form, the CDR3 reads TGTGCCAGCAGTTTACTGGGACAGGGGGCACAACCCTATAATTCACCCCTCCACTTT. Its protein is CASSLLGQGAQPYNSPLHF.

This chain uses TRBV28 with TRBJ1-6; unclear D gene. The CDR3 consists of 14 residues. Germline V gene data show CDR1 as MDHEN and CDR2 as SYDVKM. The germline V and J ends were trimmed by 3 bases and 6 bases, with 9 bases remaining between them. The CDR3 here is CASSFGLSNSPLHF. Here the CDR3 DNA reads TGTGCCAGCAGTTTCGGCTTGAGTAATTCACCCCTCCACTTT.

The V and J genes are TRBV4-3 and TRBJ2-6; perhaps TRBD1 as D (6 bases). V dropped 6 bases and J dropped 0 bases, with 15 bases sitting between them. Germline assignment: CDR1 LGHNA and CDR2 YSLEER. The CDR3 length is 17 residues. CDR3 loop: CASSQMSGDSGANVLTF. For the CDR3, the DNA is TGCGCCAGCAGTCAGATGTCAGGGGACTCTGGGGCCAACGTCCTGACTTTC.

This clone is a singleton in its sample. This chain links TRBV7-8 with TRBJ1-4; D is unresolved. V was shortened by 1 base and J by 7 bases, with 13 bases between the two germline ends. Germline CDR1 reads SGHVS; CDR2 reads FQNEAQ. The CDR3 runs 15 residues. For the CDR3, the DNA is TGTGCCAGCAGCTTAGGAGGTTTCGGGAGTGAAAAACTGTTTTTT. Translated, it gives CASSLGGFGSEKLFF.

The chain has TRBV4-3 and TRBJ1-1; D ambiguous. Trimming left V 0 bases short and J 4 bases short, with 9 bases between. CDR1 and CDR2 (germline): LGHNA, YSLEER. The length of the CDR3 is 14 residues. The CDR3 reads CASSQDLAATEAFF. The DNA of the CDR3 is TGCGCCAGCAGCCAAGATCTGGCAGCCACTGAAGCTTTCTTT.

The rearrangement links TRBV2 to TRBJ2-2; D not certain. V was clipped by 5 bases and J by 5 bases, with 9 bases between them. The CDR3 contains 13 residues. Germline V gives CDR1 SNHLY, CDR2 FYNNEI. CDR3 DNA sequence: TGTGCCAGCAGTTCTGACGGGACCGGGGAGCTGTTTTTT. It yields the protein CASSSDGTGELFF.

The chain has TRBV10-3 and TRBJ1-5, with D maybe TRBD1 (5 bases). V was pared by 3 bases and J by 2 bases, with 14 bases between. The length of the CDR3 is 16 residues. CDR1 and CDR2 (germline): ENHRY, SYGVKD. For the CDR3, the DNA is TGTGCCATCAGTGAATCGGAGGGGTTTGGCAATCAGCCCCAGCATTTT. Its protein product is CAISESEGFGNQPQHF.

J is TRBJ1-2 and V is TRBV10-3; TRBD1 aligns across 7 bases. Germline V CDR1 and CDR2: ENHRY, SYGVKD. CDR3 length equals 15 residues. V gave up 3 bases and J gave up 8 bases; unmatched junction bases: 12. CDR3 residues: CAISDWDSEIWGYTF. DNA of the CDR3: TGTGCCATCAGTGACTGGGACAGCGAAATCTGGGGCTACACCTTC.

The chain is built from TRBV5-1 and TRBJ1-4, with D perhaps matching TRBD1 (6 bases). The ends were cut back, 4 bases at V and 7 bases at J, with 17 bases in the middle. Germline V CDR1 and CDR2: SGHRS, YFSETQ. The length of the CDR3 is 15 residues. The CDR3 region is CASSISGVWGEKLFF. CDR3 sequence (DNA): TGCGCCAGCAGCATATCAGGGGTCTGGGGTGAAAAACTGTTTTTT. Drawing the rest from reference TRBV5-1 and TRBJ1-4, the complete variable domain is KAGVTQTPRYLIKTRGQQVTLSCSPISGHRSVSWYQQTPGQGLQFLFEYFSETQRNKGNFPGRFSGRQFSNSRSEMNVSTLELGDSALYLCASSISGVWGEKLFFGSGTQLSVL.

The chain is built from TRBV19 and TRBJ1-2; D gene unclear. This CDR3 has 15 residues. Germline CDR1 LNHDA, CDR2 SQIVND (reference sequence). The ends were cut back, 7 bases at V and 1 base at J, with 16 bases in the middle. The DNA of the CDR3 is TGTGCCAGTAAGGTCGGGCCTTCTTTTAACTATGGCTACACCTTC. As protein: CASKVGPSFNYGYTF.